One sample yielded the 2 T cell receptor beta chains listed below, sequenced in a study of T-cell memory formation after mild COVID-19. TCRdb reprocessed the 5' RACE reads via MiXCR and lists one record per CDR3 protein. The data contain about 130,000 distinct CDR3 sequences, about 16% of them seen just once; the ten biggest clones take up roughly 14%. Sequenced sample: PBMCs or a T cell subset sorted from them (not recorded which). These receptors were taken from an adult woman who had mild COVID-19 (a few samples of this study predate the infection). Cell type and time point are not known.

The V gene is TRBV10-3, the J gene TRBJ1-2; D perhaps matches TRBD1 (5 bases). V dropped 0 bases and J dropped 1 base, with 12 bases sitting between them. This CDR3 region has 16 residues. CDR1 ENHRY and CDR2 SYGVKD come from the germline V gene. The chain's CDR3 is CAISESEGTGNYGYTF. The CDR3 DNA reads as TGTGCCATCAGTGAGTCCGAGGGGACCGGTAACTATGGCTACACCTTC.

This clonotype was seen at least ten times. The rearrangement uses TRBV9 and TRBJ2-7; TRBD2 agrees at 8 bases. In germline, CDR1 is SGDLS, CDR2 YYNGEE. The CDR3 is made up of 16 amino acids. V lost 1 base to trimming and J lost 2 bases; unmatched junction nucleotides: 8. CDR3 loop: CASSVCLLAETYEQYF. CDR3 sequence (DNA): TGTGCCAGCAGCGTATGTTTACTAGCGGAGACCTACGAGCAGTACTTC.